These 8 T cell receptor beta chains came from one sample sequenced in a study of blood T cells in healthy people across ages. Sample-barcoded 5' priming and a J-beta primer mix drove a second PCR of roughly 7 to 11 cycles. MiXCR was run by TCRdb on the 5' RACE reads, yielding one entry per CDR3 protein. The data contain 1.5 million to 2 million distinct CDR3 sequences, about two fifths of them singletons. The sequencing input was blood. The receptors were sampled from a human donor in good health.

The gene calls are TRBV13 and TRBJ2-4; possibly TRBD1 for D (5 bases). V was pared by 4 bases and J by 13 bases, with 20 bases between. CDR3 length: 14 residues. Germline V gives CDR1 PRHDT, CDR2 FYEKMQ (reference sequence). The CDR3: CASSYRRAYNEQYF. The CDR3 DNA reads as TGTGCCAGCAGCTACAGGAGAGCCTACAATGAGCAGTACTTC.

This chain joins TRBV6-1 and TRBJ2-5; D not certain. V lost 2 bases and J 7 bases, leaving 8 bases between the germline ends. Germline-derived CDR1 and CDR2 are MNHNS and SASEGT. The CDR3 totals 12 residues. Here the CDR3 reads CASSEWRGTQYF. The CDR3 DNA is TGTGCCAGCAGTGAATGGCGAGGGACCCAGTACTTC.

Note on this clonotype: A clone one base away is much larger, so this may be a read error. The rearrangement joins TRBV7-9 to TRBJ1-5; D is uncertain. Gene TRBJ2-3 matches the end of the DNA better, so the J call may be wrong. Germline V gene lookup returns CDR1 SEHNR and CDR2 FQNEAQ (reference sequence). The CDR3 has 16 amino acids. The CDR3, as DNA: TGTGCCAGCAGCCCCGGACGGAATGATAGCAATCAGCCCCAGTATTTT. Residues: CASSPGRNDSNQPQYF.

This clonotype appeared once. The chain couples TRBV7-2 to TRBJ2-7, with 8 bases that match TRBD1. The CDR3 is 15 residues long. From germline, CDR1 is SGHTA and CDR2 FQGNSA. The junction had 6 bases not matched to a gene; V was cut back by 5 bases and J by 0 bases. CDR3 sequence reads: CASSTQTGVSYEQYF. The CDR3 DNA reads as TGTGCCAGCAGCACCCAGACAGGGGTCTCCTACGAGCAGTACTTC.

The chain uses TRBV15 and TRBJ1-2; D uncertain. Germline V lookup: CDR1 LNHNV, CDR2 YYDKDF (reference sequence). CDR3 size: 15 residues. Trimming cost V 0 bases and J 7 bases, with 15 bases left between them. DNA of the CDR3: TGTGCCACCAGCAGAGATCTGATCGGAGGACTTGGCTACACCTTC. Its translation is CATSRDLIGGLGYTF.

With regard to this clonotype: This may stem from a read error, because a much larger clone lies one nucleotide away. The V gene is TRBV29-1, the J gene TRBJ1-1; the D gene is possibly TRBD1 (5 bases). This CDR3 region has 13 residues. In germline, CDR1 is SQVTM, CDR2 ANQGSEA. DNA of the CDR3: TGCAGCGTTGAGGGGGACTCGAACACTGGAGCTTTCTTT. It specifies CSVEGDSNTGAFF.

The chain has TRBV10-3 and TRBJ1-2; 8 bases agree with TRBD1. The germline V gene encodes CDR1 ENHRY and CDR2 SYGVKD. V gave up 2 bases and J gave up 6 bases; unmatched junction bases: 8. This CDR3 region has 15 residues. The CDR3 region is CAISEGGQGKDGYTF. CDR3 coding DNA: TGTGCCATCAGTGAGGGAGGACAGGGAAAGGATGGCTACACCTTC.

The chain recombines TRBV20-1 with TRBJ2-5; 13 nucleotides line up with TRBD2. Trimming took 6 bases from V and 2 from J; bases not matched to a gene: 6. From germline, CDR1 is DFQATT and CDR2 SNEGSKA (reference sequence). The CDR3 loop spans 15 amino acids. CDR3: CSALTSGGRQETQYF. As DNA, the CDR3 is TGCAGTGCCCTGACTAGCGGGGGGAGACAAGAGACCCAGTACTTC.